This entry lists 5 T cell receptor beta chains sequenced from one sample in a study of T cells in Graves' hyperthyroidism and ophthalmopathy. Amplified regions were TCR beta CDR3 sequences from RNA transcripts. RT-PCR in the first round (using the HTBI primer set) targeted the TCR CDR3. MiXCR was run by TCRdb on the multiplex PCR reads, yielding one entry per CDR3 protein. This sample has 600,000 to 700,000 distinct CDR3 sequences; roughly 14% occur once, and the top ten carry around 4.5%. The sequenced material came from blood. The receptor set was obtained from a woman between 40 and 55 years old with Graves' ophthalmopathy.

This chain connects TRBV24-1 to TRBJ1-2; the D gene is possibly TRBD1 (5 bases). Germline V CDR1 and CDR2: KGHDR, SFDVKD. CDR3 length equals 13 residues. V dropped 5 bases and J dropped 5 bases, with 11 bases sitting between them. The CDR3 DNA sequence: TGTGCCACCAGTGGCCAGGGAGAATATGGCTACACCTTC. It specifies CATSGQGEYGYTF.

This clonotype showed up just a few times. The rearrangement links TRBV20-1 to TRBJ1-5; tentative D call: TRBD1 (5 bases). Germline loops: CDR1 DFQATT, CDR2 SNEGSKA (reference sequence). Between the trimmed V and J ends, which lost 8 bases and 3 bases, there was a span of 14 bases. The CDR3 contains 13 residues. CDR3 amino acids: CSLVGGANQPQHF. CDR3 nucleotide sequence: TGCAGTCTAGTGGGGGGTGCCAATCAGCCCCAGCATTTT.

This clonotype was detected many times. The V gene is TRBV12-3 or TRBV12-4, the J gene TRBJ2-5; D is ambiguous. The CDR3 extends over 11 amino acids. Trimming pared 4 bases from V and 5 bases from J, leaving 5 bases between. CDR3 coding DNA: TGTGCCAGCAGTTCGATGGAGACCCAGTACTTC. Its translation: CASSSMETQYF.

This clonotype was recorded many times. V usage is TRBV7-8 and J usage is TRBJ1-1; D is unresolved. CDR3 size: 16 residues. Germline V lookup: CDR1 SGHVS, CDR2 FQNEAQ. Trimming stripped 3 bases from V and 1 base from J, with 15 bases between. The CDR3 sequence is CASSLGSPGPNTEAFF. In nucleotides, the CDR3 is TGTGCCAGCAGCTTGGGAAGTCCCGGACCGAACACTGAAGCTTTCTTT.

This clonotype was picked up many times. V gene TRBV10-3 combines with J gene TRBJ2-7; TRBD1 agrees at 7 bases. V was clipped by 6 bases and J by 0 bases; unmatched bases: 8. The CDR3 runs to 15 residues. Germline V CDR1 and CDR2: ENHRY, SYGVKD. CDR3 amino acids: CAISEKGQASYEQYF. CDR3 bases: TGTGCCATCAGCGAAAAAGGACAGGCCTCCTACGAGCAGTACTTC.